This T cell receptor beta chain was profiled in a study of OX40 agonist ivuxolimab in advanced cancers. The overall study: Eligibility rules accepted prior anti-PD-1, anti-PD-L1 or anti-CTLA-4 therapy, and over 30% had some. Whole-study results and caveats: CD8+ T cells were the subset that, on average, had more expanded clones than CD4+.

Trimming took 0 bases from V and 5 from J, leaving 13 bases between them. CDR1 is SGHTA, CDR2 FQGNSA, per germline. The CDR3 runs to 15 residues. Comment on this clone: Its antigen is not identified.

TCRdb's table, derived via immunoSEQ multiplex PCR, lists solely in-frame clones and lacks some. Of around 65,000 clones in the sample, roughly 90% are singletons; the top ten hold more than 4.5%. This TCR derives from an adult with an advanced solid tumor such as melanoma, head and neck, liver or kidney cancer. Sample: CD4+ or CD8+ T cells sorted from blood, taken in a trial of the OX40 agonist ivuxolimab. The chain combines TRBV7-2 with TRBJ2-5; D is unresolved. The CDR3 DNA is TGTGCCAGCAGCTTAGCGGGCCAAAGCGTGGAGACCCAGTACTTC. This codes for CASSLAGQSVETQYF.